This T cell receptor beta chain derives from a study of blood T cell repertoires in COVID-19 (dated by TCRdb to 2020 to 2022). Some background on the complete study: Samples from collaborators originated in the United States, Italy and Spain and spanned both the acute and convalescent phases of COVID-19. The prospective study material was composed of cDNA or gDNA derived from T cells, B-cell-depleted T cells, or PBMCs. Subjects who had been exposed to COVID-19, were actively infected with it, or had recovered from it provided the deeply sampled blood TCRbeta repertoires that made up the dataset. The repertoires were released in a freely available public database meant as a resource for research on the immune response to SARS-CoV-2. The samples were drawn from two sources: the first 160 participants of the ongoing ImmuneRACE study, and about 1,300 subjects contributed by 6 global collaborators. Sample metadata almost always included a de-identified subject ID, COVID-19 status, age in years and sex. Where available, HLA class I and class II types were taken from metadata supplied by the sample provider and were not determined by assay-based typing. Paper-wide results and their limitations: The amount of clinical and demographic metadata varied by source and participant and was provided uncurated.

Collaborating institutions collected whole blood in K2EDTA tubes following their own protocols. For TCRbeta analysis, collaborators shipped samples as frozen whole blood, isolated PBMCs, or DNA extracted from either of those sample types. TCRbeta CDR3 regions were amplified from genomic DNA using the immunoSEQ Assay, a bias-controlled multiplex PCR. The authors processed their data as follows. The number of nucleated cells in each sample was estimated by amplification of reference gene primers within the assay. To quantify the absolute abundance of each unique TCRbeta CDR3 rearrangement, sequence reads were collapsed and filtered. For each sample, productive Simpson clonality was calculated as the square root of Simpson's diversity index over productive rearrangements. The immuneACCESS repertoire file appears here via TCRdb, limited to in-frame rearrangements. These files lack a portion of the clones; in checked studies, under half of the deficit traces to unresolved V genes, and the cause of the others is not known. From that table come the V and J calls and clone size; the DNA was used to work out D and trimming. This sample comprises about 58,000 clones, less than 90% of them detected only once. The ten largest clones represent roughly 8.8% of the sample.

On this clone: Its antigen is still unknown. One base away there is no much larger clone; base qualities are not given.

The sample taken for sequencing was peripheral blood. This sequence was found in a woman aged 70-85 years with active COVID-19.

The CDR3 is CASSSTGNTEAFF. The DNA sequence is TGTGCCAGCAGCTCGACAGGGAACACTGAAGCTTTCTTT. The sequence is built from TRBV7-2 and TRBJ1-1; matching of 6 bases hints at TRBD1 as the D gene. For CDR1 and CDR2, the germline V gene lists SGHTA and FQGNSA. The cysteine opens and the phenylalanine closes a CDR3 of 13 amino acids. Only the CDR3 region is kept as DNA, spanning 39 bases read in frame from base 1. V gives up 4 bases and J gives up 1 base, and the segment between their germline ends measures 7 bases.